These 14 T cell receptor beta chains share one sample of origin, sequenced in a study of technical replicates of blood from several donors. Measured with immunoSEQ multiplex PCR; TCRdb has only the in-frame clones, and not every one. The sample consists of about 100,000 clones, under 97% of them appearing once. The sequenced sample consisted of T cells isolated from PBMCs. The source of these receptors is a human donor in good health.

The chain joins TRBV7-9 to TRBJ2-3, with 8 bases fitting TRBD2. The junction had 2 bases not matched to a gene; V was cut back by 6 bases and J by 0 bases. The CDR3 has 14 amino acids. Germline V gene data show CDR1 as SEHNR and CDR2 as FQNEAQ (reference sequence). The CDR3 protein is CASSSGTSTDTQYF. The CDR3 region has the DNA TGTGCCAGCAGTAGCGGGACTAGCACAGATACGCAGTATTTT.

V is TRBV5-1 and J is TRBJ2-1, with TRBD2 identical over 11 bases. Germline CDR1 reads SGHRS; CDR2 reads YFSETQ. The V segment lost 6 bases and the J segment 7 bases; nucleotides outside the gene matches: 9. CDR3 length equals 15 residues. The CDR3 nucleotides are TGCGCCAGCACCTATAGCGGGAGGGCCCCGAATGAGCAGTTCTTC. As protein: CASTYSGRAPNEQFF.

The chain employs TRBV19 and TRBJ1-1; 8 bases map to TRBD1. The length of the CDR3 is 15 residues. CDR1 and CDR2 (germline): LNHDA, SQIVND (reference sequence). Trimming cost V 6 bases and J 5 bases; bases outside gene matches: 11. The CDR3 protein is CASSLMSQGATEAFF. The CDR3 coding sequence is TGTGCCAGTAGCTTAATGAGTCAGGGGGCAACTGAAGCTTTCTTT. The full variable domain, with the rest looked up from reference TRBV19 and TRBJ1-1, is DGGITQSPKYLFRKEGQNVTLSCEQNLNHDAMYWYRQDPGQGLRLIYYSQIVNDFQKGDIAEGYSVSREKKESFPLTVTSAQKNPTAFYLCASSLMSQGATEAFFGQGTRLTVV.

A single count supports this clone. Written as DNA, the CDR3 is TGTGCCAGCAACCGGGACAGGGGGAGCTCTGAAGCTTTCTTT. This translates into CASNRDRGSSEAFF. The rearrangement joins TRBV6-1 to TRBJ1-1; 11 bases align to TRBD1. The CDR3 is 14 residues long. The junction had 7 bases not matched to a gene; V was cut back by 7 bases and J by 6 bases. Per germline, CDR1 MNHNS and CDR2 SASEGT.

The gene calls are TRBV19 and TRBJ2-1; D perhaps matches TRBD2 (5 bases). The V gene's germline CDR1 is LNHDA and CDR2 SQIVND (reference sequence). V lost 3 bases, J lost 8 bases, and 8 bases lay in between. The CDR3 is 12 residues long. CDR3 DNA sequence: TGTGCCAGTAGTATTTGGCGGGATGAGCAGTTCTTC. This sequence encodes CASSIWRDEQFF.

About this clone: Sequence at one end of the junction differs from germline and may be a read error. The V and J genes are TRBV7-8 and TRBJ1-1; D is undetermined. This CDR3 contains 12 residues. The germline CDR1 and CDR2 sequences are SGHVS and FQNEAQ. This chain's CDR3 is CASSLALEVFAF. CDR3 sequence (DNA): TGTGCCAGCAGCTTAGCGCTTGAGGTTTTCGCGTTT.

This clone showed up just once. The chain couples TRBV7-6 to TRBJ1-4; 10 bases are shared with TRBD1. Germline CDR1 reads SGHVS; CDR2 reads FNYEAQ. The V and J ends lost 6 bases and 7 bases, in that order; junction bases with no gene match: 11. The CDR3 extends over 16 amino acids. The CDR3 protein is CASSRGDRGKGEKLFF. The CDR3 DNA sequence: TGTGCCAGCAGTCGTGGGGACAGGGGCAAGGGTGAAAAACTGTTTTTT.

The chain joins TRBV4-1 to TRBJ2-3, with TRBD2 matching over 8 bases. Germline V gives CDR1 MGHRA, CDR2 YSYEKL. The CDR3 length is 16 residues. The trim removed 5 bases at V and 2 bases at J, leaving 9 bases unmatched. The CDR3 is CASSGGTSGITDTQYF. For the CDR3, the DNA is TGCGCCAGCAGCGGTGGTACTAGCGGAATCACAGATACGCAGTATTTT.

In DNA, the CDR3 is TGTGCCATCAGAAAGACAGGGGTGAACGGGGAGCTGTTTTTT. Its protein is CAIRKTGVNGELFF. The genes are TRBV10-3 and TRBJ2-2; 8 bases line up with TRBD1. This CDR3 is built from 14 residues. Germline assignment: CDR1 ENHRY and CDR2 SYGVKD. V lost 6 bases and J lost 7; bases outside the gene matches: 7.

The rearrangement links TRBV11-3 to TRBJ2-7, with a possible D match to TRBD1 (5 bases). This CDR3 contains 15 residues. CDR1 SGHNT and CDR2 YENEEA come from the germline V gene. The V gene lost 0 bases and the J gene lost 2 bases, with 11 bases spanning the gap. The CDR3 sequence is CASSLEADSTYEQYF. The CDR3 coding sequence is TGTGCCAGCAGCTTAGAAGCCGACAGCACCTACGAGCAGTACTTC.

The V call is TRBV5-1, the J call TRBJ2-1; the D gene is possibly TRBD1 (5 bases). The CDR3 is made up of 12 amino acids. Germline assignment: CDR1 SGHRS and CDR2 YFSETQ. Trimming cost V 7 bases and J 9 bases, with 14 bases left between them. This CDR3 is CASGLTVSEQFF. The CDR3 nucleotides read TGCGCCAGCGGATTGACAGTTAGTGAGCAGTTCTTC.

This chain uses TRBV4-1 with TRBJ2-1; the D gene is possibly TRBD2 (5 bases). The CDR3 runs to 14 residues. Germline V lookup: CDR1 MGHRA, CDR2 YSYEKL. Trimming cost V 7 bases and J 10 bases, with 20 bases left between them. The CDR3 nucleotides read TGCGCCAGCACTACCTTCGAGGCGGGTGGGGAGCAGTTCTTC. Translated, it gives CASTTFEAGGEQFF.

The V call is TRBV18, the J call TRBJ2-1, with 12 bases fitting TRBD2. The CDR3 totals 16 residues. Germline lookup yields CDR1 KGHSH and CDR2 LQKENI. Trimming at V came to 1 base and at J to 7 bases, leaving 5 bases not matched to a gene. CDR3 sequence (DNA): TGTGCCAGCTCACCACATGGGCTAGCGGGAGGGAATGAGCAGTTCTTC. The encoded protein is CASSPHGLAGGNEQFF. The variable domain in full, completed from reference TRBV18 and TRBJ2-1, reads NAGVMQNPRHLVRRRGQEARLRCSPMKGHSHVYWYRQLPEEGLKFMVYLQKENIIDESGMPKERFSAEFPKEGPSILRIQQVVRGDSAAYFCASSPHGLAGGNEQFFGPGTRLTVL.

The V and J genes are TRBV7-9 and TRBJ2-6; the D is unclear. This CDR3 is 15 amino acids long. Between the trimmed V and J ends, which lost 3 bases and 0 bases, there was a span of 6 bases. CDR1 is SEHNR and CDR2 is FQNEAQ in the germline V gene (reference sequence). In DNA, the CDR3 is TGTGCCAGCAGCTTTGTCCACTCTGGGGCCAACGTCCTGACTTTC. Protein: CASSFVHSGANVLTF.